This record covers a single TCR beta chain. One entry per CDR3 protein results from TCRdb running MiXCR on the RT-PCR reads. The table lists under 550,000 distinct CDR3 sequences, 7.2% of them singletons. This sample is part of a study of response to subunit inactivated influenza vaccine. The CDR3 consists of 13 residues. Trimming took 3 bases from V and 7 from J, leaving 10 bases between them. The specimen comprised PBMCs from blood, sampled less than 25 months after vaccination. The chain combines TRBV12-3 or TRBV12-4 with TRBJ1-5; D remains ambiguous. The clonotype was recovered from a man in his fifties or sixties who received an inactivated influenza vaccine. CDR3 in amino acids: CASSFEFRQPQHF. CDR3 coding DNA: TGTGCCAGCAGTTTTGAGTTTAGGCAGCCCCAGCATTTT.